This T cell receptor (beta chain) was captured by sequencing in a study of blood T cell repertoires in COVID-19. Deletions cut 9 bases from V and 4 bases from J, with 15 bases between. The CDR3 consists of 13 residues. Germline-derived CDR1 and CDR2 are MNHEY and SMNVEV (reference sequence). How the authors handled the data: Amplification of reference gene primers provided the estimated nucleated cell counts. Assay: immunoSEQ multiplex PCR; the TCRdb copy retains only in-frame clones and omits some. That table furnishes V, J and clone size, whereas the DNA furnished D and trimming. The sample consists of fewer than 300,000 clones, roughly 84% of them appearing once.

The chain employs TRBV27 and TRBJ2-5; D possibly corresponds to TRBD1 (6 bases). The TCR was taken from a young woman with acute or convalescent COVID-19. Sequencing input: peripheral blood. The CDR3 here is CARRGRGRETQYF. CDR3 in DNA: TGTGCCAGGAGGGGCAGGGGAAGAGAGACCCAGTACTTC.